The rows below give T cell receptor beta chains drawn from one sample of a study of T cells in Graves' hyperthyroidism and ophthalmopathy. TCRdb fed the multiplex PCR reads into MiXCR, producing one record per CDR3 protein. The sample shows roughly 720,000 distinct CDR3 sequences, 15% to 20% of them seen only once. The sequenced material came from blood. The receptors shown here come from a man in his fifties or sixties with Graves' hyperthyroidism. Each CDR3 is given with its conserved first and last residue. The D gene is left open where the match is weak. A clone size is listed for some rows: how often the clone was seen (once, few, many), or a class if it is expanded.

clone size	V gene	D gene	J gene	CDR3 DNA	CDR3 protein
few	TRBV28	.	TRBJ1-5	TGTGCCAGCAGTTTCAGGGAGGGCCAGCCCCAGCATTTT	CASSFREGQPQHF
many	TRBV5-4	.	TRBJ2-7	TGTGCCAGCAGCCGTCCGGACTCAGGAGAGCAGTACTTC	CASSRPDSGEQYF
many	TRBV27	.	TRBJ1-6	TGTGCCAGCAGTAAGGACAGAAAAAATAATTCACCCCTCCACTTT	CASSKDRKNNSPLHF
.	TRBV6-1	.	TRBJ1-5	TGTGCCAGCAGTGAAGTGGGGGGGGAAAAGTGGCAGGGCTTTTTATATCAGCCCCAGCATTTT	CASSEVGGEKWQGFLYQPQHF
.	TRBV20-1	.	TRBJ1-5	TGCAGTGCTGGGTACCTGGGACCCCAGCCCCAGCATTTT	CSAGYLGPQPQHF
.	TRBV2	.	TRBJ2-7	TGTGCCAGCAGTGAAGACTACAGCTCCTACGAGCAGTACTTC	CASSEDYSSYEQYF
.	TRBV28	TRBD1	TRBJ2-7	TGTGCCAGCAGGCCGGACAGGGACTTCGGGTACGAGCAGTACTTC	CASRPDRDFGYEQYF
once	TRBV4-1	.	TRBJ1-3	TGCGCCAGCAGCCATTCGCCCTCTGGAAACACCATATATTTT	CASSHSPSGNTIYF
many	TRBV3-1	.	TRBJ1-1	TGTGCCAGCAGCCTATATCACACTGAAGCTTTCTTT	CASSLYHTEAFF
few	TRBV6-1	.	TRBJ2-2	TGTGCCAGCAGTTCGACTATCGGGGAGCTGTTTTTT	CASSSTIGELFF
many	TRBV28	TRBD1	TRBJ1-4	TGTGCCAGCAGTTTTCGACAGGGCTGGGAAAAACTGTTTTTT	CASSFRQGWEKLFF
many	TRBV2	TRBD1	TRBJ1-3	TGTGCCAGCAGTGAAGCGGGGACAGAGGCTGGAAACACCATATATTTT	CASSEAGTEAGNTIYF
many	TRBV18	.	TRBJ2-3	TGTGCCAGCTCACCGGGCCGCACAGATACGCAGTATTTT	CASSPGRTDTQYF
many	TRBV7-9	TRBD2	TRBJ2-1	TGTGCCAGCAGCTTAGGGGGAGGGGCAGGTGATGAGCAGTTCTTC	CASSLGGGAGDEQFF
few	TRBV14	.	TRBJ2-5	TGTGCCAGCAGTAAGGGTCGCGCGCGACAAGAGACCCAGTACTTC	CASSKGRARQETQYF
few	TRBV5-1	TRBD2	TRBJ2-3	TGCGCCAGCAGCGGGGGGAGGACTAGCGGGAGCTGGATGCAGTATTTT	CASSGGRTSGSWMQYF
.	TRBV19	.	TRBJ2-2	TGTGCCAGTAGTATATCGTCTTCCGGGGAGCTGTTTTTT	CASSISSSGELFF
few	TRBV3-1	.	TRBJ2-3	TGTGCCAGCAACGGCAGGGGAAGGAGCACAGATACGCAGTATTTT	CASNGRGRSTDTQYF
many	TRBV7-9	.	TRBJ1-1	TGTGCCAGCAGCTTGAGGGGGGTGAACACTGAAGCTTTCTTT	CASSLRGVNTEAFF
few	TRBV29-1	.	TRBJ1-3	TGCAGCGTTGGGGCCGACTCTGGAAACACCATATATTTT	CSVGADSGNTIYF
.	TRBV20-1	.	TRBJ2-3	TGCAGTGCTAGTCGGGGTCAAGATACGCAGTATTTT	CSASRGQDTQYF
.	TRBV3-1	.	TRBJ2-1	TGTGCCAACACCCAGTCGGAAGGCGAGCAGTTCTTC	CANTQSEGEQFF
.	TRBV19	.	TRBJ2-2	TGTGCCAGTAGTATTCAGCCCTACACCGGGGAGCTGTTTTTT	CASSIQPYTGELFF
few	TRBV5-1	.	TRBJ2-7	TGCGCCAGCAGCTTGGCTAGACTCCCGGAGAATCAGCAGTACTTC	CASSLARLPENQQYF
few	TRBV6-2/TRBV6-3	.	TRBJ2-7	TGTGCCAGCAGTGTCGGGGAGCGCTCCTACGAGCAGTACTTC	CASSVGERSYEQYF
few	TRBV28	TRBD1	TRBJ2-7	TGTGCCAGCAGTTTATGGGGCAGGGGGCTGGAAGAGCAGTACTTC	CASSLWGRGLEEQYF
.	TRBV4-1	.	TRBJ1-4	TGCGCCAGCAGCCATTTGGCCGCCGACCCAACTAATGAAAAACTGTTTTTT	CASSHLAADPTNEKLFF
.	TRBV19	.	TRBJ2-6	TGTGCCAGTAGTATAGGACACAGGGTAGCTGGGGCCAACGTCCTGACTTTC	CASSIGHRVAGANVLTF
few	TRBV25-1	.	TRBJ2-7	TGTGCCAGCAGTGATTCGATCAGGGGGGGCGAGCAGTACTTC	CASSDSIRGGEQYF
few	TRBV7-2	.	TRBJ2-7	TGTGCCAGCAGCTATGTCTCCGGGACGGGGAGGTCCGAGCAGTACTTC	CASSYVSGTGRSEQYF
.	TRBV5-5	.	TRBJ1-3	TGTGCCAGCAGCTTGGTACATCCCTCTGGAAACACCATATATTTT	CASSLVHPSGNTIYF
.	TRBV20-1	.	TRBJ2-1	TGCAGTGCAACTCGAGGGGGACTCTACAATGAGCAGTTCTTC	CSATRGGLYNEQFF
.	TRBV18	.	TRBJ2-2	TGTGCCAGCTCAAGACAGGTTGGGAACACCGGGGAGCTGTTTTTT	CASSRQVGNTGELFF
few	TRBV29-1	.	TRBJ2-7	TGCAGCGTTGAAGGGGGGGCCTACGAGCAGTACTTC	CSVEGGAYEQYF
.	TRBV27	.	TRBJ1-2	TGTGCCAGCAGTTTATCTGGAGAGACTAACTATGGCTACACCTTC	CASSLSGETNYGYTF
few	TRBV9	TRBD2	TRBJ2-3	TGTGCCAGCAGTCGTAGCCAGCGGGAGAGGGCAGATACGCAGTATTTT	CASSRSQRERADTQYF
many	TRBV30	.	TRBJ1-1	TGTGCCTGGGTGAGGTTCAGGTTCGGAAAAACTGAAGCTTTCTTT	CAWVRFRFGKTEAFF
.	TRBV24-1	.	TRBJ1-4	TGTGCCACCAGTGGGGCAGGGCCGAATGAAAAACTGTTTTTT	CATSGAGPNEKLFF
many	TRBV7-2	TRBD1	TRBJ2-5	TGTGCCAGCAGTGGAGGGACAGGGAGGTTGGAGACCCAGTACTTC	CASSGGTGRLETQYF
many	TRBV12-3/TRBV12-4	.	TRBJ2-1	TGTGCCAGCAGTTTAGCGGGGGACAATGAGCAGTTCTTC	CASSLAGDNEQFF
.	TRBV2	.	TRBJ2-1	TGTGCCAGCAGTCAAACTAGTGGCGGCCCCTACAAGGAGCAGTTCTTC	CASSQTSGGPYKEQFF
many	TRBV30	TRBD2	TRBJ2-3	TGTGCCTGGAGTGCTAACGTCGGGAGGGCCGCGGATACGCAGTATTTT	CAWSANVGRAADTQYF
many	TRBV5-1	.	TRBJ1-3	TGCGCCAGCAGCCTCCAACTCTCTGGAAACACCATATATTTT	CASSLQLSGNTIYF
few	TRBV28	TRBD2	TRBJ2-2	TGTGCCAGCAGTTTTCATCTAGCGGGAGGGCAGGGCGGGGAGCTGTTTTTT	CASSFHLAGGQGGELFF
.	TRBV29-1	.	TRBJ1-2	TGCAGCGTTGAGTCGTCTAACTATGGCTACACCTTC	CSVESSNYGYTF
many	TRBV7-3	.	TRBJ2-2	TGTGCCAGCAGCTTGTGGGACACCGGGGAGCTGTTTTTT	CASSLWDTGELFF
many	TRBV9	TRBD2	TRBJ2-7	TGTGCCAGCAGCGTAGGGACTAGCGACTACGAGCAGTACTTC	CASSVGTSDYEQYF
few	TRBV28	TRBD2	TRBJ2-5	TGTGCCAGCAGTCGTGGGGGGGACTTCATCCAAGAGACCCAGTACTTC	CASSRGGDFIQETQYF
few	TRBV6-6	TRBD1	TRBJ2-4	TGTGCCAGCAGTTACCGCGGACAGGGTGGCAAAAACATTCAGTACTTC	CASSYRGQGGKNIQYF
few	TRBV5-5	.	TRBJ2-3	TGTGCCAGCAGCTTCAGGTATCGCACAGATACGCAGTATTTT	CASSFRYRTDTQYF
many	TRBV27	.	TRBJ2-4	TGTGCCAGCAGCCCTTCCCTAGCCAAAAACATTCAGTACTTC	CASSPSLAKNIQYF
.	TRBV12-3/TRBV12-4	.	TRBJ2-5	TGTGCCAGCAGTCATTCCCCCGGGTCGGAGACCCAGTACTTC	CASSHSPGSETQYF
many	TRBV28	TRBD1	TRBJ1-4	TGTGCCAGCAGGACAGGGGGAAGAGAAAAACTGTTTTTT	CASRTGGREKLFF
many	TRBV2	TRBD2	TRBJ2-1	TGTGCCAGCAGTGTAGAGGGACTAGCGGGGTTCAATGAGCAGTTCTTC	CASSVEGLAGFNEQFF
.	TRBV11-2	.	TRBJ2-2	TGTGCCAGCAGCTCACTCTCAAACACCGGGGAGCTGTTTTTT	CASSSLSNTGELFF
few	TRBV20-1	.	TRBJ2-5	TGCAGTGCTAGAGACCCTAGCTTGGAGACCCAGTACTTC	CSARDPSLETQYF
many	TRBV28	.	TRBJ2-1	TGTGCCAGCAGTTCGGAGGGCGGGACTGGGGCCTACAATGAGCAGTTCTTC	CASSSEGGTGAYNEQFF